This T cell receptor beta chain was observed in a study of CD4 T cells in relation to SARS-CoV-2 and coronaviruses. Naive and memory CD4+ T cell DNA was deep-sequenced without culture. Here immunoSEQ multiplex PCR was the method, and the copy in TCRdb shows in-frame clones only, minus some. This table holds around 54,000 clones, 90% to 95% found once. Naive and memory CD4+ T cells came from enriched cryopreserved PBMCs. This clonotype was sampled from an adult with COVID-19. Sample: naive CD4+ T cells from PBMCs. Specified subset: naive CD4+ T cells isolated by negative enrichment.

The CDR3 DNA follows: TGTGCCTGGGGACAGGACCCAGTAGGAGGCTACACCTTC. Translated, it gives CAWGQDPVGGYTF. This chain uses TRBV30 with TRBJ1-2; 7 bases agree with TRBD1. In germline, CDR1 is GTSNPN, CDR2 SVGIG (reference sequence). The trim removed 5 bases at V and 8 bases at J, leaving 11 bases unmatched. CDR3 size: 13 residues.